Each of the 29 T cell receptor beta chains below was sequenced from the same sample in a study of T cell repertoires in cytomegalovirus infection (dated by TCRdb to about 2019). The listed sequencing device is Illumina HiSeq 1500. The raw public data were reprocessed by TCRdb itself: fastp quality trimming at Q25, MiXCR clonotype calling, in-frame beta chains only. Identical CDR3 protein sequences are pooled into one entry, listed with their most common genes and DNA. This sample comprises hundreds of thousands of distinct CDR3 sequences, 9.6% of them detected only once. The ten largest make up approximately 2.4% of the sample. Specimen: PBMCs. Receptors originate from a human donor in good health (CMV status not recorded). Some clones in this sample may be carry-over from other donors' samples.

This chain joins TRBV20-1 and TRBJ1-6; TRBD1 is a possible D gene (6 bases). CDR1 DFQATT and CDR2 SNEGSKA come from the germline V gene (reference sequence). Between the trimmed V and J ends, which lost 1 base and 6 bases, there was a span of 10 bases. The CDR3 runs to 14 residues. The CDR3 DNA is TGCAGTGCTAGAGCAGGGGCAAGTAATTCACCCCTCCACTTT. Protein sequence: CSARAGASNSPLHF.

This clonotype was recorded at least ten times. The V call is TRBV7-8, the J call TRBJ2-7; 7 bases agree with TRBD2. The germline V gene encodes CDR1 SGHVS and CDR2 FQNEAQ. The V and J ends lost 5 bases and 1 base, in that order; junction bases with no gene match: 14. This CDR3 contains 17 residues. As DNA, the CDR3 is TGTGCCAGCAGCCCAGTCCTTTGGGGGGGGACTTCCTACGAGCAGTACTTC. Encoded protein: CASSPVLWGGTSYEQYF.

This clonotype was seen ten or more times. The genes are TRBV29-1 and TRBJ2-3; 9 nucleotides line up with TRBD1. There are 14 residues in the CDR3. V lost 2 bases, J lost 3 bases, and 3 bases stayed unmatched. Germline CDR1 SQVTM, CDR2 ANQGSEA. The CDR3: CSVERGTGTDTQYF. CDR3 in DNA: TGCAGCGTTGAAAGGGGGACAGGGACAGATACGCAGTATTTT.

This clonotype was seen ten or more times. V usage is TRBV6-2 or TRBV6-3 and J usage is TRBJ2-5; TRBD1 agrees at 7 bases. This CDR3 has 15 amino acids. Trimming took 4 bases from V and 3 from J; bases not matched to a gene: 8. Germline values: CDR1 MNHEY, CDR2 SVGEGT. DNA for the CDR3: TGTGCCAGCAGTTCTAACCAGGGGGTTGAAGAGACCCAGTACTTC. Protein sequence: CASSSNQGVEETQYF.

Points on this clonotype: Sequence at one end of the junction differs from germline and may be a read error. The V call is TRBV7-9, the J call TRBJ2-7; 12 bases match TRBD2. CDR1 is SEHNR, CDR2 FQNEAQ, per germline (reference sequence). CDR3 length: 17 amino acids. CDR3 coding DNA: TGTGCCAGCAGCTCGCCGACTAGCGGGGGCCAAACCTACGAGCACTACTTC. It is translated as CASSSPTSGGQTYEHYF.

The table lists this clonotype with many counts. This rearrangement joins TRBV6-1 to TRBJ2-7; 7 nucleotides agree with TRBD2. The CDR3 length is 16 residues. Germline loops: CDR1 MNHNS, CDR2 SASEGT. Losses at the gene ends were 1 base for V and 4 bases for J; bases not matched to a gene: 10. The CDR3 protein is CASSEDQRGPSYEQYF. CDR3 in DNA: TGTGCCAGCAGTGAAGATCAGCGGGGACCTTCGTACGAGCAGTACTTC.

This clonotype has a count of ten or more. The rearrangement uses TRBV7-2 and TRBJ2-2; TRBD1 aligns across 7 bases. J gave up 7 bases and V 1 base, and 6 bases lay outside the gene matches. Germline CDR1 SGHTA, CDR2 FQGNSA. This CDR3 has 15 amino acids. The CDR3 DNA reads TGTGCCAGCAGCTTAGAAGGGGGCCGACTCGGGGAGCTGTTTTTT. It codes for CASSLEGGRLGELFF.

This chain links TRBV10-3 with TRBJ2-5; D remains ambiguous. CDR1 and CDR2 (germline): ENHRY, SYGVKD. The CDR3 totals 13 residues. V lost 0 bases, J lost 5 bases, and 7 bases lay in between. CDR3 in amino acids: CAISESGFETQYF. The CDR3 bases are TGTGCCATCAGTGAGTCGGGCTTTGAGACCCAGTACTTC.

This clonotype was observed a single time. This chain links TRBV5-8 with TRBJ2-1, with 8 bases aligning to TRBD1. Unmatched junction bases numbered 6, after V lost 0 bases and J lost 7 bases. Germline V gene data show CDR1 as SGHTS and CDR2 as YDEGEE. CDR3 length: 15 residues. The CDR3 here is CASSLARGPKNEQFF. As DNA, the CDR3 is TGTGCCAGCAGCTTGGCCAGGGGGCCGAAGAATGAGCAGTTCTTC.

This clonotype was seen repeatedly, ten times or more. In nucleotides, the CDR3 is TGTGCCAGCAGCTTTCGTCCAGGGGCAGGGGAGACCCAGTACTTC. Translating gives CASSFRPGAGETQYF. The rearrangement links TRBV5-4 to TRBJ2-5, with D perhaps TRBD1 (6 bases). CDR1 is SGHNT and CDR2 is YYREEE in the germline V gene (reference sequence). CDR3 size: 15 residues. Trimming left V 2 bases short and J 5 bases short, with 16 bases between.

This clonotype was picked up many times. V and J are TRBV7-2 and TRBJ1-2, with 11 nucleotides matching TRBD1. CDR3 length: 15 residues. The ends lost 2 bases at V and 7 bases at J; junction bases unmatched: 6. Germline CDR1 reads SGHTA; CDR2 reads FQGNSA. The DNA of the CDR3 is TGTGCCAGCAGCTTACTTCCCGGGACAGGGGGTGGCTACACCTTC. This codes for CASSLLPGTGGGYTF.

There are many counts of this clonotype. The chain uses TRBV20-1 and TRBJ2-5; TRBD2 matches at 14 bases. Germline V gene lookup returns CDR1 DFQATT and CDR2 SNEGSKA (reference sequence). This CDR3 is built from 14 residues. V was clipped by 6 bases and J by 5 bases; unmatched bases: 5. CDR3 sequence (DNA): TGCAGTGCCTTGACTAGCGGGGGGGCCGAGACCCAGTACTTC. It codes for CSALTSGGAETQYF.

This clonotype came up many times. The chain joins TRBV7-9 to TRBJ2-5; D is ambiguous. V gave up 2 bases and J gave up 4 bases, with 8 bases separating them. The germline CDR1 and CDR2 sequences are SEHNR and FQNEAQ (reference sequence). The CDR3 has 13 residues. The CDR3 DNA reads TGTGCCAGCAGCTTATTAACTACAGAGACCCAGTACTTC. Its translation: CASSLLTTETQYF.

This clonotype has only a few counts. The chain links TRBV7-8 to TRBJ2-4, with TRBD1 as a possible D gene (5 bases). This CDR3 is built from 13 residues. Trimming took off 6 bases at V and 11 bases at J, with 17 bases between the two ends. Germline lookup yields CDR1 SGHVS and CDR2 FQNEAQ. The CDR3 region has the DNA TGTGCCAGCAGTTCTGGCTTAGGGGTGGTTCAGTACTTC. This gives the protein CASSSGLGVVQYF.

This clonotype was counted ten times or more. The chain links TRBV6-2 or TRBV6-3 to TRBJ2-7; D is possibly TRBD2 (5 bases). In germline, CDR1 is MNHEY, CDR2 SVGEGT. The CDR3 loop spans 12 amino acids. The V gene lost 4 bases and the J gene lost 7 bases, with 11 bases spanning the gap. As DNA, the CDR3 is TGTGCCAGCAGTTTCCCCCGGGGAGAGCAGTACTTC. It yields the protein CASSFPRGEQYF.

This chain connects TRBV20-1 to TRBJ2-5; D not resolved. Germline lookup yields CDR1 DFQATT and CDR2 SNEGSKA (reference sequence). The CDR3 loop spans 9 amino acids. Trimming cost V 0 bases and J 7 bases, with 0 bases left between them. CDR3 protein: CSARETQYF. CDR3 DNA sequence: TGCAGTGCTAGAGAGACCCAGTACTTC.

This clonotype came up many times. The chain recombines TRBV7-2 with TRBJ1-2, with unresolved D. Germline loops: CDR1 SGHTA, CDR2 FQGNSA. The CDR3 sequence is 15 residues long. The V end was cut by 1 base, the J end by 2 bases, with 11 bases between. The CDR3 bases are TGTGCCAGCAGCTTAGGACCGGGGTCCAACTATGGCTACACCTTC. This encodes CASSLGPGSNYGYTF.

This clonotype has ten or more counts. This chain uses TRBV6-6 with TRBJ2-5; TRBD1 might be the D (6 bases). The CDR3 length is 15 residues. The germline CDR1 and CDR2 sequences are MNHNY and SVGAGI (reference sequence). The ends were cut back, 0 bases at V and 7 bases at J, with 15 bases in the middle. As DNA, the CDR3 is TGTGCCAGCAGTTACTCCACAGGATTAGGGGGGACCCAGTACTTC. Translation: CASSYSTGLGGTQYF.

This chain joins TRBV16 and TRBJ1-5; 7 bases fit TRBD1. Losses at the gene ends were 6 bases for V and 3 bases for J; bases not matched to a gene: 17. The V gene's germline CDR1 is KGHSY and CDR2 FQNENV. The CDR3 runs 18 residues. The CDR3 nucleotides are TGTGCCAGCAGTCCGTCCCCAAAGCCGACAGGGATCAATCAGCCCCAGCATTTT. It encodes CASSPSPKPTGINQPQHF.

This clonotype appeared many times. V and J are TRBV6-2 or TRBV6-3 and TRBJ2-7; TRBD1 matches at 7 bases. J lost 4 bases, V lost 2 bases, and 5 bases had no gene match. Per the germline V gene, CDR1 is MNHEY and CDR2 is SVGEGT. The CDR3 covers 14 residues. Written as DNA, the CDR3 is TGTGCCAGCAGTTACCCGGACAGGTCATACGAGCAGTACGTC. This encodes CASSYPDRSYEQYV.

This clonotype appeared many times. The V gene is TRBV5-4, the J gene TRBJ1-1; D gene unclear. The CDR3 runs to 14 residues. Germline V lookup: CDR1 SGHNT, CDR2 YYREEE (reference sequence). V was shortened by 0 bases and J by 1 base, with 7 bases between the two germline ends. The CDR3 sequence is CASSLVGENTEAFF. The CDR3 coding sequence is TGTGCCAGCAGCTTGGTTGGGGAGAACACTGAAGCTTTCTTT.

This clonotype has at least ten counts. V usage is TRBV19 and J usage is TRBJ2-2; 7 bases line up with TRBD1. Germline assignment: CDR1 LNHDA and CDR2 SQIVND (reference sequence). CDR3 size: 15 residues. V lost 7 bases and J lost 5; bases outside the gene matches: 10. The CDR3 DNA sequence: TGTGCCAGTATTCGACCCTCAGGGGGAACCGGGGAGCTGTTTTTT. Translation: CASIRPSGGTGELFF.

The CDR3 region has the DNA TGCAGCGTCTGTCCCCAGGGTCCGGAGACCCAGTACTTC. It is translated as CSVCPQGPETQYF. The chain couples TRBV29-1 to TRBJ2-5; possibly TRBD1 for D (5 bases). The CDR3 runs to 13 residues. Germline-derived CDR1 and CDR2 are SQVTM and ANQGSEA. V was cut by 6 bases and J by 5 bases, with 16 bases left in between.

The table lists this clonotype with many counts. This chain links TRBV20-1 with TRBJ1-5; TRBD1 matches at 7 bases. The CDR3 has 14 amino acids. CDR1 is DFQATT and CDR2 is SNEGSKA in the germline V gene (reference sequence). V gave up 3 bases and J gave up 3 bases; unmatched junction bases: 5. For the CDR3, the DNA is TGCAGTGCTAGCCGGACAGGATCCAATCAGCCCCAGCATTTT. It codes for CSASRTGSNQPQHF.

The V gene is TRBV24-1, the J gene TRBJ2-2; D is possibly TRBD2 (6 bases). V lost 5 bases and J lost 5, with 14 bases in between. CDR3 length: 15 amino acids. Germline lookup yields CDR1 KGHDR and CDR2 SFDVKD. In nucleotides, the CDR3 is TGTGCCACCAGTGGCGGGGACCTCGGAACCGGGGAGCTGTTTTTT. Its protein is CATSGGDLGTGELFF.

This clonotype came up many times. The chain joins TRBV20-1 to TRBJ2-6; D perhaps matches TRBD1 (7 bases). V lost 6 bases to trimming and J lost 0 bases, with 15 bases between them. The CDR3 is 16 amino acids. Germline V gene lookup returns CDR1 DFQATT and CDR2 SNEGSKA (reference sequence). CDR3 protein: CSALQGGSSGANVLTF. The CDR3, as DNA: TGCAGTGCACTCCAGGGGGGTAGCTCTGGGGCCAACGTCCTGACTTTC.

This clonotype was counted many times. The chain has TRBV28 and TRBJ1-2; 12 nucleotides match TRBD1. CDR1 is MDHEN, CDR2 SYDVKM, per germline. The CDR3 spans 15 residues. Losses at the gene ends were 5 bases for V and 6 bases for J; bases not matched to a gene: 7. The CDR3 DNA follows: TGTGCCAGCAGTCCCCCGGGACAGGGGGCGAATGGCTACACCTTC. Translated, it gives CASSPPGQGANGYTF.

A few counts support this clonotype. The chain is built from TRBV6-1 and TRBJ2-1; D remains unclear. Germline loops: CDR1 MNHNS, CDR2 SASEGT. Trimming took 3 bases from V and 7 from J, leaving 7 bases between them. This CDR3 is built from 12 residues. CDR3 nucleotides: TGTGCCAGCAGTGAGAAGGAAAATGAGCAGTTCTTC. It yields the protein CASSEKENEQFF.

In its sample, this clonotype was seen a few times. The chain joins TRBV12-3 or TRBV12-4 to TRBJ2-4; TRBD1 agrees at 9 bases. The CDR3 loop spans 14 amino acids. V lost 5 bases, J lost 7 bases, and 6 bases stayed unmatched. CDR3 coding DNA: TGTGCCAGCAGTACCGGGACAGGGAGTAACATTCAGTACTTC. Translation: CASSTGTGSNIQYF.